Presented here are 3 T cell receptor beta chains from one specimen sequenced in a study of preoperative IRX-2 immunotherapy in early breast cancer. Regarding treatment: preoperative locoregional IRX-2 cytokine immunotherapy. Repertoires were generated with immunoSEQ multiplex PCR, while TCRdb's copy carries only in-frame clones and drops some. Among about 43,000 clones listed, about 95% were seen once. Here the sequenced sample was tumor tissue, taken after IRX-2 immunotherapy. The receptors derive from a human donor with breast cancer.

V usage is TRBV5-1 and J usage is TRBJ1-1; D ambiguous. CDR3 length: 16 amino acids. The V gene's germline CDR1 is SGHRS and CDR2 YFSETQ. The V end was cut by 0 bases, the J end by 0 bases, with 12 bases between. CDR3 in DNA: TGCGCCAGCAGCTTGGCCCCGGCAGGACTGAACACTGAAGCTTTCTTT. Its protein product is CASSLAPAGLNTEAFF.

The chain joins TRBV28 to TRBJ2-3; TRBD2 is a possible D gene (5 bases). Looked up from germline, CDR1 is MDHEN and CDR2 is SYDVKM. The CDR3 extends over 16 amino acids. V was clipped by 4 bases and J by 4 bases, with 18 bases between them. The CDR3 reads CASSSLSRGSADTQYF. Here the CDR3 DNA reads TGTGCCAGCAGTTCCCTCTCCCGGGGTAGCGCAGATACGCAGTATTTT.

This sequence joins TRBV7-2 and TRBJ2-3, with a possible D match to TRBD1 (5 bases). Germline lookup yields CDR1 SGHTA and CDR2 FQGNSA. This CDR3 comprises 13 residues. V was trimmed by 6 bases and J by 5 bases, leaving 12 bases between them. CDR3 in amino acids: CASSPWGLDTQYF. DNA for the CDR3: TGTGCCAGCAGTCCCTGGGGCCTAGATACGCAGTATTTT.